This T cell receptor (beta chain) is from a study of CD8 T cells in Susac syndrome. V dropped 0 bases and J dropped 6 bases, with 15 bases sitting between them. The CDR3 has 15 residues. Germline V gene lookup returns CDR1 LGHNA and CDR2 YSLEER. Reverse transcription of about 0.45 to 1 ug RNA used random hexamers. TCRdb reprocessed the immunoSEQ multiplex PCR reads via MiXCR and lists one record per CDR3 protein. The sample lists roughly 150,000 distinct CDR3 sequences, approximately 96% occurring once. CD8+ and CD4+ T cells from blood underwent TCR beta sequencing, which was carried out in a high-throughput format. The patients with Susac syndrome were individuals who fulfilled the recently defined diagnostic criteria for disease that was either definite or probable. Purification of the CD8+ and CD4+ T cells relied on negative isolation, and TEMRA cells underwent FACS enrichment.

This clonotype was obtained from a human donor with Susac syndrome. Sequenced input: CD4+ T cells from PBMCs. The V call is TRBV4-3, the J call TRBJ2-7; D is ambiguous. The DNA for the CDR3 is TGCGCCAGCAGCCAAGAGGTGGGTAGTCAGACCGAGCAGTACTTC. This sequence encodes CASSQEVGSQTEQYF.